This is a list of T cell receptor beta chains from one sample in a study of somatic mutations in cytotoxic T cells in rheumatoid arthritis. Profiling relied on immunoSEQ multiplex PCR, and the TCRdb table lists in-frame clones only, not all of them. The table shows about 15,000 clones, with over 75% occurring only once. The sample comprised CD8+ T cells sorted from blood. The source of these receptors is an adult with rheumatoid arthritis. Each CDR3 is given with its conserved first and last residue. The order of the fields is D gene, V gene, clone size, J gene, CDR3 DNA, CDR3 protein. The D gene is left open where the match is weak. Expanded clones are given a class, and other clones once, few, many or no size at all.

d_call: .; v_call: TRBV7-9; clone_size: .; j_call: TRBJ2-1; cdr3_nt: TGTGCCAGCAGCCCGAGCGGAGGGTACTCCTACAATGAGCAGTTCTTC; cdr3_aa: CASSPSGGYSYNEQFF
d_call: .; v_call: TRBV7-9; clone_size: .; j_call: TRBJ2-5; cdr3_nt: TGTGCCAGCAGCTCCCCGCCAGAGACCCAGTACTTC; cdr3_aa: CASSSPPETQYF
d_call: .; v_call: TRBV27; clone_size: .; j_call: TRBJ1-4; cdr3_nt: TGTGCCAGCAGTCCCGGAAGAGGGGGGATTGGAAAACTGTTTTTT; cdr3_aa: CASSPGRGGIGKLFF
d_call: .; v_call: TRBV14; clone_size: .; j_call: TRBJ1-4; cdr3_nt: TGTGCCAGCAGCCAAGATGGGACGGTGAATGAAAAACTGTTTTTT; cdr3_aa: CASSQDGTVNEKLFF
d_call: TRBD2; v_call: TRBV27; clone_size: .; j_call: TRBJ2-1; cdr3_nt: TGTGCCAGCAGTTTCCCCCTCGGGGGGTTGTTCTTC; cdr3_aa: CASSFPLGGLFF
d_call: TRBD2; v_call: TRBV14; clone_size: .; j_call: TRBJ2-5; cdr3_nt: TGTGCCAGCAGCCAAGTTCTAGCGGAACAAGAGACCCAGTACTTC; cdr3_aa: CASSQVLAEQETQYF
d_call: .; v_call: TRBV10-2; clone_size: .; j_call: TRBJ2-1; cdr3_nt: TGCGCCAGCAGTGAAGGCAATGAGCAGTTCTTC; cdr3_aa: CASSEGNEQFF
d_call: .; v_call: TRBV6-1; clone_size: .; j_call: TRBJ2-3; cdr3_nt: TGTGCCATCGGCGGACTGGCGGTAGATACGCAGTATTTT; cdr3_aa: CAIGGLAVDTQYF
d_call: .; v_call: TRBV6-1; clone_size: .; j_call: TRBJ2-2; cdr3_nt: TGTGCCAGCAGTGAAGGGGGCCTCGGGGAGCTGTTTTTT; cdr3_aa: CASSEGGLGELFF
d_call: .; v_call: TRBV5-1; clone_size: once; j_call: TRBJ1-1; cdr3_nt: TGCGCCAGCAGCGCCGACCCGAACACTGAAGCTTTCTTT; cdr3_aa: CASSADPNTEAFF
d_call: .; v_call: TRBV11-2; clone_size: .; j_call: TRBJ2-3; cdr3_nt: TGTGCCAGCAGCTCTTGGGGCAGGGCTGGTGATACGCAGTATTTT; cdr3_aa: CASSSWGRAGDTQYF
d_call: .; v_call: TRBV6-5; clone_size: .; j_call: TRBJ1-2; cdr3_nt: TGTGCCAGCAGTTCCCGGGGGGGCGGCGATGGCTACACCTTC; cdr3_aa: CASSSRGGGDGYTF
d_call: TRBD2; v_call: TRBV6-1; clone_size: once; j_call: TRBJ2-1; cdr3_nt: TGTGCCAGCAGTGAAACTTGGCTAGCGGGGAGAACCTACAATGAGCAGTTCTTC; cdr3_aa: CASSETWLAGRTYNEQFF
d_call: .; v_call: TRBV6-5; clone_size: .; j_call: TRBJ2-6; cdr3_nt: TGTGCCAGCAGTAAAGACCTCTCTGGGGCCAACGTCCTGACTTTC; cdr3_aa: CASSKDLSGANVLTF
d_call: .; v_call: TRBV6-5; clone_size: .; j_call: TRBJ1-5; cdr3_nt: TGTGCCAGCAGTTACTTGGGCGGCAATCAGCCCCAGCATTTT; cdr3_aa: CASSYLGGNQPQHF
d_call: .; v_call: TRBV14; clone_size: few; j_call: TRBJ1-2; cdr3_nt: TGTGCCAGCAGCCAAGCGGAAACAGGGTTATATGGCTACACCTTC; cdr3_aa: CASSQAETGLYGYTF
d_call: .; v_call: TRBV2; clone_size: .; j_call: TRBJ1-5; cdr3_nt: TGTGCCAGCAGTGGGGTTTTAGGGGGGGGCCGTCAGCCCCAGCATTTT; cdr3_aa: CASSGVLGGGRQPQHF
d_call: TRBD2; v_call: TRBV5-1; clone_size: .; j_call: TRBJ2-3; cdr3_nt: TGCGCCAGCAGCTTGGCTAGCGGGGGATTGGATACGCAGTATTTT; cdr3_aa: CASSLASGGLDTQYF
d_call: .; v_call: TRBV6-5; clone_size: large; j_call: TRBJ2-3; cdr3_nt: TGTGCCAGCAGTTACTCGTTCGGGGATACGCAGTATTTT; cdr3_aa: CASSYSFGDTQYF
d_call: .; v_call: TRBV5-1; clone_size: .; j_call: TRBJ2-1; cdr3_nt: TGCGCCAGCAGCCCGGGACACATGGGGGACAATGAGCAGTTCTTC; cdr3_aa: CASSPGHMGDNEQFF
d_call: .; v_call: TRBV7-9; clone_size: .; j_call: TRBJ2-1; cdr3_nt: TGTGCTACCAAGTCCTACAATGAGCAGTTCTTC; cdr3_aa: CATKSYNEQFF
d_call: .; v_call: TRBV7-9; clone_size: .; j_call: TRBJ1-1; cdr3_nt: TGTGCCAGCAGATACCGGGACGGGAACACTGAAGCTTTCTTT; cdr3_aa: CASRYRDGNTEAFF
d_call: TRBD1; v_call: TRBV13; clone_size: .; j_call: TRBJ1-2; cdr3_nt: TGTGCCAGCAGCAGGGGGGACAGGGAAGTGGGCTACACCTTC; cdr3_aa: CASSRGDREVGYTF
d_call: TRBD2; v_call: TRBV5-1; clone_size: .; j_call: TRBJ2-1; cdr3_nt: TGCGCCAGCAAGAGCGGGGGACCTAACAATGAGCAGTTCTTC; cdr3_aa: CASKSGGPNNEQFF
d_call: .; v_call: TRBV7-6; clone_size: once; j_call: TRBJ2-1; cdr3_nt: TGTGCCAGCAGCTTAGTTCTAGACCATGAGCAGTTCTTC; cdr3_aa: CASSLVLDHEQFF
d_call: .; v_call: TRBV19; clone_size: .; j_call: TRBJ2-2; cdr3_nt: TGTGCCAGTAGTCTAACGGACACCGGGGAGCTGTTTTTT; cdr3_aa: CASSLTDTGELFF
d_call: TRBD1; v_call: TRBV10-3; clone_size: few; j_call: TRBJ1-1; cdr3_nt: TGTGCCATCAGGGGACAGGGACAATTGAACACTGAAGCTTTCTTT; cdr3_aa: CAIRGQGQLNTEAFF
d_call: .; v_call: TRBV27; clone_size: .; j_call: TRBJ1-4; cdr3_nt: TGTGCCAGCAGTTTATCACAGTCTAATGAAAAACTGTTTTTT; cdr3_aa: CASSLSQSNEKLFF
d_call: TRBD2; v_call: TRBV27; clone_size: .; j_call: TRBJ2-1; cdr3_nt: TGTGCCAGCAGTATTACTAGCGGGGGGTTCGATGAGCAGTTCTTC; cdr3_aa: CASSITSGGFDEQFF